Sequencing of this T cell receptor beta chain was carried out in a study of shared clonotypes between healthy human individuals. The CDR3 consists of 15 residues. The germline V gene has CDR1 LNHDA and CDR2 SQIVND (reference sequence). V lost 5 bases and J lost 7, with 21 bases in between. Assay used: immunoSEQ multiplex PCR; TCRdb lists only in-frame clones, some missing. In the table there are roughly 1,500,000 clones, 98% of which are singletons. This clonotype was obtained from a man under 40 in good health. The V call is TRBV19, the J call TRBJ2-7, with D possibly matching TRBD2 (6 bases). Sequenced input: naive CD4+ T cells sorted from blood. Subset in this sample: CD45RA+ positively selected. The CDR3 nucleotides read TGTGCCAGTAGTCCCATTTCGGGAGAGGTGGGGGAGCAGTACTTC. Protein product: CASSPISGEVGEQYF.